A selection of T cell receptor beta chains follows, all from one sample in a study of blood T cells in healthy people across ages. TCRdb passed the 5' RACE reads through MiXCR, listing each CDR3 protein once. The table lists around 990,000 distinct CDR3 sequences, approximately 26% of them singletons, with around 0.75% in the top ten. The data also belong to a second study, concerning T cells of mothers and their children.

The sample taken for sequencing was blood. The receptors here all came from a girl aged 2 to 9 in good health. CDR3s include the opening cysteine and the closing phenylalanine or tryptophan. The D gene is left open where the match is weak. Clone size is shown for a subset of rows, as once, few, many or a class of expanded clone.

CDR3aa | v_gene | abundance | d_gene
CASSQGVVEQFF | TRBV3-1 | once | .
CASSLEFQSVSYEQYF | TRBV28 | . | .
CASSQRTGHSYEQYF | TRBV28 | . | TRBD1
CASSHDTGSGKNIQYF | TRBV2 | . | .
CSIVARSSYEQYF | TRBV29-1 | . | .
CASTGVETQYF | TRBV6-1 | few | TRBD1
CASSYGLASRSHEQYF | TRBV6-2/TRBV6-3 | many | .
CSAGLDRVLGKNIQYF | TRBV20-1 | . | .
CASTPRRGETQYF | TRBV12-3/TRBV12-4 | . | .
CASRGAGVGRETQYF | TRBV7-2 | . | .
CASSGLAFNEKLFF | TRBV13 | . | .
CASSFHTTDAGELFF | TRBV11-3 | . | .
CASSSPGQGVFQCF | TRBV6-5 | . | TRBD1
CSVVSELPVYNEQFF | TRBV29-1 | . | .
CASSGSGASYNEQFF | TRBV11-2 | . | TRBD2
CASSIELAPQFF | TRBV19 | . | .
CASSPPLQTEAFF | TRBV7-9 | . | .
CASIWTSGQETQYF | TRBV7-2 | . | TRBD2
CASSLGDDGYTF | TRBV6-5 | few | .
CATAILANERQTQYF | TRBV10-3 | . | TRBD2
CTSISDSGMNAEAFF | TRBV28 | once | .
CASSQEEGRMSYEQYF | TRBV4-2 | few | .
CSVVDPKGRDEQFF | TRBV29-1 | few | .
CASSFRDGGSSGRLNTGELFF | TRBV21-1 | . | .
CSAMTGMNTEAFF | TRBV20-1 | . | .
CASSQLAGGNEQFF | TRBV3-1 | . | TRBD2
CASSKAPGNNEQFF | TRBV21-1 | . | .
CASSLVSGPYNEQFF | TRBV5-5 | . | .
CSARRTASYEQYF | TRBV20-1 | few | .
CSVARLEAGEQYF | TRBV29-1 | few | .
CATKGESSGRAYEQYF | TRBV27 | . | TRBD2
CASSPTGRTGETQYF | TRBV25-1 | few | .
CSVEGLAGETQYF | TRBV29-1 | many | TRBD2
CASSKTGRNYGYAF | TRBV7-6 | few | .
CSARDSGGGGYTF | TRBV20-1 | . | .
CASRLNPGELSNEQFF | TRBV6-1 | few | .
CASGYLVRTGAMGTIYF | TRBV12-3/TRBV12-4 | few | TRBD1